Shown below are 26 T cell receptor beta chains from a single sample sequenced in a study of T cell repertoires in cytomegalovirus infection. Using its own MiXCR run on the reads, TCRdb lists one record per CDR3 protein. The sample lists 160,000 or so distinct CDR3 sequences, around a quarter seen once, with over 9.5% in the top ten. The specimen was PBMCs. The receptor set was obtained from a human donor in good health (CMV status not recorded). Some clones in this sample may be carry-over from other donors' samples.

The rearrangement uses TRBV5-1 and TRBJ1-3; 8 bases line up with TRBD1. The CDR3 has 16 residues. With 4 bases clipped from V and 0 bases from J, the junction kept 6 bases outside the gene matches. In germline, CDR1 is SGHRS, CDR2 YFSETQ. The CDR3 sequence: CASSGTGRSSGNTIYF. Written as DNA, the CDR3 is TGCGCCAGCAGCGGGACAGGACGTAGCTCTGGAAACACCATATATTTT.

The chain recombines TRBV2 with TRBJ1-1, with D tentatively TRBD1 (5 bases). Germline assignment: CDR1 SNHLY and CDR2 FYNNEI. The V gene lost 2 bases and the J gene lost 1 base, with 11 bases spanning the gap. This CDR3 comprises 15 residues. CDR3 sequence: CASSESRRANTEAFF. CDR3 nucleotides: TGTGCCAGCAGTGAAAGTCGCAGGGCGAACACTGAAGCTTTCTTT. Together with reference TRBV2 and TRBJ1-1, the CDR3 gives the full variable domain: EPEVTQTPSHQVTQMGQEVILRCVPISNHLYFYWYRQILGQKVEFLVSFYNNEISEKSEIFDDQFSVERPDGSNFTLKIRSTKLEDSAMYFCASSESRRANTEAFFGQGTRLTVV.

In this sample, this clonotype turned up many times. The genes are TRBV7-2 and TRBJ2-3, with D possibly TRBD1 on 5 matching bases. Between the trimmed V and J ends, which lost 0 bases and 2 bases, there was a span of 12 bases. The CDR3 runs 16 residues. CDR1 is SGHTA and CDR2 is FQGNSA in the germline V gene. CDR3 nucleotide sequence: TGTGCCAGCAGCTTAGCGAGGACATCCTCCACAGATACGCAGTATTTT. Residues: CASSLARTSSTDTQYF.

This clonotype was seen more than once but under ten times. The J gene is TRBJ1-2, the V gene TRBV7-9; the match to TRBD1 covers 10 bases. The CDR3 totals 14 residues. The germline V gene has CDR1 SEHNR and CDR2 FQNEAQ (reference sequence). J lost 6 bases, V lost 5 bases, and 6 bases had no gene match. This CDR3 is CASSVMTGGDGYTF. CDR3 DNA sequence: TGTGCCAGCAGCGTAATGACAGGGGGCGATGGCTACACCTTC. The full variable domain, completed using reference TRBV7-9 and TRBJ1-2, is DTGVSQNPRHKITKRGQNVTFRCDPISEHNRLYWYRQTLGQGPEFLTYFQNEAQLEKSRLLSDRFSAERPKGSFSTLEIQRTEQGDSAMYLCASSVMTGGDGYTFGSGTRLTVV.

This clonotype was seen many times. The V and J genes are TRBV7-2 and TRBJ2-1; 9 nucleotides align to TRBD2. Unmatched junction bases numbered 8, after V lost 5 bases and J lost 6 bases. This CDR3 comprises 15 residues. CDR1 is SGHTA, CDR2 FQGNSA, per germline. In nucleotides, the CDR3 is TGTGCCAGCAGCCGATGGGGGACTAGCATCAATGAGCAGTTCTTC. Translated, it gives CASSRWGTSINEQFF.

This clonotype has a handful of counts. The chain couples TRBV5-1 to TRBJ2-5, with D unclear. The ends were cut back, 4 bases at V and 2 bases at J, with 12 bases in the middle. CDR3 length: 14 residues. Germline CDR1 SGHRS, CDR2 YFSETQ. The CDR3 bases are TGCGCCAGCAGCATGCTAGGGCTACAAGAGACCCAGTACTTC. Translating gives CASSMLGLQETQYF.

This clonotype has only a few counts. The rearrangement links TRBV5-1 to TRBJ2-7, with 7 nucleotides matching TRBD2. V was clipped by 0 bases and J by 6 bases; unmatched bases: 9. The CDR3 is made up of 15 amino acids. CDR1 SGHRS and CDR2 YFSETQ come from the germline V gene. The CDR3 here is CASSLVAGTGGEQYF. CDR3 DNA sequence: TGCGCCAGCAGCTTGGTTGCGGGAACGGGGGGCGAGCAGTACTTC.

The J gene is TRBJ2-3, the V gene TRBV7-9; D might be TRBD1 (7 bases). The V end lost 7 bases, the J end lost 4 bases, and 15 bases lay between the germline ends. The CDR3 loop spans 14 amino acids. Germline CDR1 SEHNR, CDR2 FQNEAQ (reference sequence). As DNA, the CDR3 is TGTGCCAGCACGCCTTCCAGGGGGGCAGATACGCAGTATTTT. Translation gives CASTPSRGADTQYF.

The chain has TRBV3-1 and TRBJ1-1; D not certain. Germline V gene data show CDR1 as LGHDT and CDR2 as YNNKEL (reference sequence). Trimming cost V 4 bases and J 4 bases, with 22 bases left between them. The CDR3 is 17 amino acids. CDR3 bases: TGTGCCAGCAGCCGAAGATACCACAAGGCCTCGGGCACTGAAGCTTTCTTT. Translated, it gives CASSRRYHKASGTEAFF.

This clonotype has a single count. Since a much larger clone is just one base distant, this may be a read error. This chain links TRBV6-5 with TRBJ2-7; 8 bases match TRBD1. The CDR3 contains 14 residues. V lost 6 bases and J lost 2; bases outside the gene matches: 6. CDR1 and CDR2 from the germline V gene are MNHEY and SVGAGI. For the CDR3, the DNA is TGTGCCAGCAGACCCCCGGGACAGGCCTACGAGCAGTACTTC. This translates into CASRPPGQAYEQYF.

The table lists this clonotype with a few counts. The CDR3 DNA reads as TGTGCCAGCACCGCCGAGGGGGCTAGGGGCGGCTACACCTTC. Its translation is CASTAEGARGGYTF. The gene calls are TRBV2 and TRBJ1-2; 7 bases agree with TRBD1. Germline CDR1 SNHLY, CDR2 FYNNEI. This CDR3 contains 14 residues. With V trimmed by 7 bases and J by 8 bases, 13 bases remained unmatched. Complete variable domain (other parts from reference TRBV2 and TRBJ1-2): EPEVTQTPSHQVTQMGQEVILRCVPISNHLYFYWYRQILGQKVEFLVSFYNNEISEKSEIFDDQFSVERPDGSNFTLKIRSTKLEDSAMYFCASTAEGARGGYTFGSGTRLTVV.

This clonotype was counted many times. Germline and junction disagree at one end, which may indicate a read error. V and J are TRBV19 and TRBJ2-1; 7 bases fit TRBD2. Germline CDR1 reads LNHDA; CDR2 reads SQIVND (reference sequence). The CDR3 extends over 12 amino acids. CDR3 sequence reads: CASGPNGLEITF. The DNA of the CDR3 is TGTGCCAGTGGACCAAATGGACTAGAAATAACCTTC.

This clonotype has just a few counts. The chain joins TRBV19 to TRBJ2-7; tentative D call: TRBD1 (6 bases). This CDR3 has 15 amino acids. CDR1 and CDR2 (germline): LNHDA, SQIVND (reference sequence). The V and J ends lost 6 bases and 5 bases respectively, with 20 bases between them. DNA of the CDR3: TGTGCCAGTAGCCTTGGGTGGTCGGGACATGACGAGCAGTACTTC. Amino acids: CASSLGWSGHDEQYF.

This clonotype was detected ten times or more. The chain is built from TRBV2 and TRBJ2-5; 7 bases line up with TRBD1. The CDR3 is 15 amino acids. V lost 4 bases, J lost 5 bases, and 10 bases stayed unmatched. CDR1 is SNHLY, CDR2 FYNNEI, per germline. The CDR3 loop is CASSARQGRTETQYF. Here the CDR3 DNA reads TGTGCCAGCAGTGCCCGACAGGGTCGAACGGAGACCCAGTACTTC.

This clonotype was detected a few times. This sequence joins TRBV5-4 and TRBJ2-7, with a weak D call TRBD1 (6 bases). CDR3 length equals 16 residues. Germline V gene sequence: CDR1 SGHNT, CDR2 YYREEE (reference sequence). V gave up 1 base and J gave up 0 bases, with 14 bases separating them. Here the CDR3 DNA reads TGTGCCAGCAGCTTGCGGTCCGGGACAAACTCCTACGAGCAGTACTTC. Translated: CASSLRSGTNSYEQYF.

The gene calls are TRBV7-2 and TRBJ1-1, with D uncertain. The CDR3 is 13 residues long. Per germline, CDR1 SGHTA and CDR2 FQGNSA. Trimming left V 3 bases short and J 1 base short, with 6 bases between. The CDR3 is CASSFQWNTEAFF. CDR3 coding DNA: TGTGCCAGCAGCTTCCAATGGAACACTGAAGCTTTCTTT.

This clonotype was counted a few times. The gene calls are TRBV2 and TRBJ2-7; D ambiguous. The CDR3 is 15 amino acids. The germline V gene has CDR1 SNHLY and CDR2 FYNNEI. Trimming stripped 3 bases from V and 0 bases from J, with 12 bases between. DNA for the CDR3: TGTGCCAGCAGTGAGACTGGGTTTAGCTCCTACGAGCAGTACTTC. Protein product: CASSETGFSSYEQYF.

This clonotype has just a few counts. V and J are TRBV15 and TRBJ2-1; 14 nucleotides align to TRBD2. This CDR3 comprises 15 residues. The germline V gene has CDR1 LNHNV and CDR2 YYDKDF (reference sequence). The junction had 5 bases not matched to a gene; V was cut back by 5 bases and J by 8 bases. The CDR3 DNA follows: TGTGCCACCAGCCCGGGACTAGCGGGAGAATATGAGCAGTTCTTC. It codes for CATSPGLAGEYEQFF.

This clonotype came up a few times. The V and J genes are TRBV5-1 and TRBJ2-3; D not certain. Looked up from germline, CDR1 is SGHRS and CDR2 is YFSETQ. Trimming pared 4 bases from V and 7 bases from J, leaving 13 bases between. CDR3 length: 13 residues. The CDR3 nucleotides read TGCGCCAGCAGCCCGTACCCCGAAAATACGCAGTATTTT. Residues: CASSPYPENTQYF.

DNA of the CDR3: TGTGCCAGCAGGCCCGGCTCTGAGACCCAGTACTTC. Protein: CASRPGSETQYF. The chain has TRBV6-6 and TRBJ2-5, with no clear D. V lost 6 bases and J 5 bases, leaving 10 bases between the germline ends. Germline lookup yields CDR1 MNHNY and CDR2 SVGAGI (reference sequence). This CDR3 is 12 amino acids long.

CDR3 residues: CASSLGIPNTEAFF. The CDR3 DNA is TGTGCCAGCAGCTTAGGGATTCCGAACACTGAAGCTTTCTTT. This chain connects TRBV7-2 to TRBJ1-1; no firm D call. This CDR3 comprises 14 residues. Trimming took off 1 base at V and 1 base at J, with 7 bases between the two ends. Germline V gene sequence: CDR1 SGHTA, CDR2 FQGNSA.

This clonotype appeared a few times. This chain links TRBV6-5 with TRBJ2-7; 11 bases are shared with TRBD2. Looked up from germline, CDR1 is MNHEY and CDR2 is SVGAGI. The J segment lost 6 bases and the V segment lost 2 bases, leaving 6 bases of the junction unmatched. The CDR3 has 15 amino acids. The CDR3 bases are TGTGCCAGCAGTTACATACTAGCGGGAGTCCGCGAGCAGTACTTC. Translated, it gives CASSYILAGVREQYF.

This clonotype was counted only a few times. The genes are TRBV15 and TRBJ1-2, with D maybe TRBD1 (5 bases). The CDR3 has 15 amino acids. V dropped 4 bases and J dropped 4 bases, with 16 bases sitting between them. Germline V gene sequence: CDR1 LNHNV, CDR2 YYDKDF (reference sequence). The DNA of the CDR3 is TGTGCCACCAGCATGAGAACCGGGGCTGTCTATGGCTACACCTTC. Translated, it gives CATSMRTGAVYGYTF.

J is TRBJ1-2 and V is TRBV18, with D tentatively TRBD1 (5 bases). CDR3 length equals 17 residues. V lost 2 bases, J lost 5 bases, and 21 bases lay in between. Germline V gives CDR1 KGHSH, CDR2 LQKENI. CDR3 in DNA: TGTGCCAGCTCACCAACCGGGACGGCTGCAGGGTTATATGGCTACACCTTC. Protein sequence: CASSPTGTAAGLYGYTF.

As concerns this clonotype: With a much larger clone just one base away, this may be a read error. This rearrangement joins TRBV7-2 to TRBJ1-2; D ambiguous. The V end lost 2 bases, the J end lost 1 base, and 8 bases lay between the germline ends. In germline, CDR1 is SGHTA, CDR2 FQGNSA. The CDR3 has 14 residues. The CDR3 reads CASSLCSVNYGYTF. In nucleotides, the CDR3 is TGTGCCAGCAGCTTATGTTCAGTTAACTATGGCTACACCTTC.

This clonotype was seen at least ten times. The chain carries TRBV7-2 and TRBJ1-3; D gene uncertain. The CDR3 loop spans 15 amino acids. V shed 5 bases and J shed 0 bases, with 11 bases lying between them. Germline CDR1 and CDR2: SGHTA and FQGNSA. The CDR3 DNA reads TGTGCCAGCAGCATAACACCCCGCTCTGGAAACACCATATATTTT. This sequence encodes CASSITPRSGNTIYF.